This TCR beta chain came from a study of PD-1 blockade in classical Hodgkin lymphoma. Study as a whole: Intravenous nivolumab at 3 mg/kg was given to patients every 2 weeks.

Overall study findings and caveats: By C4D1, diversity of CD4+ TCRs had risen significantly, whereas that of CD8+ TCRs had not. The diversity seen at baseline in complete responders resembled that of newly diagnosed patients.

All patients relapsed after autologous stem cell transplantation, and brentuximab vedotin exposure varied. Each best response was a complete response, a partial response or progressive disease. Here immunoSEQ multiplex PCR was the method, and the copy in TCRdb shows in-frame clones only, minus some. The profile covers about 6,500 clones, with about 80% appearing a single time and around two fifths taken by the ten largest. On this clone: No antigen is known for it.

CDR1 and CDR2 (germline): LGHNA, YNFKEQ. J was trimmed by 6 bases and V by 1 base; bases with no gene match: 5. The CDR3 covers 16 residues. Sequencing was performed on peripheral blood mononuclear cells (PBMCs), taken at baseline. V and J are TRBV4-2 and TRBJ1-4, with 10 bases lining up with TRBD1. The receptor was isolated from a human donor with classical Hodgkin lymphoma. Here the CDR3 reads CASSQVIGTGDEKLFF. CDR3 sequence (DNA): TGTGCCAGCAGCCAAGTAATCGGGACAGGGGATGAAAAACTGTTTTTT.